These 14 T cell receptor beta chains were sequenced from one sample in a study of cytomegalovirus exposure and HLA in healthy donors. PCR involved 60 Vbeta and 13 Jbeta primers. The assay was immunoSEQ multiplex PCR, and TCRdb's table has in-frame clones only and misses some. Of about 170,000 clones listed, under 85% are singletons. The sequenced material came from PBMCs. The origin of the receptors is a woman aged 18 to 35 in good health and CMV-seropositive.

This clone was seen once. DNA for the CDR3: TGTGCCAGCAGTTACATCCCGGGGGACCAAGAGACCCAGTACTTC. The encoded protein is CASSYIPGDQETQYF. This chain connects TRBV6-5 to TRBJ2-5; D is perhaps TRBD2 (6 bases). CDR3 length: 15 amino acids. The V gene's germline CDR1 is MNHEY and CDR2 SVGAGI. Trimming pared 2 bases from V and 0 bases from J, leaving 10 bases between.

The CDR3 DNA is TGTGCCAGCAGTCCCCGGTCGGGAGGCAATGAGCAGTTCTTC. Its protein is CASSPRSGGNEQFF. The rearrangement links TRBV28 to TRBJ2-1; 7 nucleotides align to TRBD2. The V and J ends lost 5 bases and 6 bases, in that order; junction bases with no gene match: 7. This CDR3 is built from 14 residues. Germline CDR1 MDHEN, CDR2 SYDVKM.

The sample holds one count of this clone. The rearrangement joins TRBV10-3 to TRBJ2-5, with TRBD1 matching 11 bases. From germline, CDR1 is ENHRY and CDR2 SYGVKD. The CDR3 sequence is 18 residues long. J was trimmed by 0 bases and V by 2 bases; bases with no gene match: 8. The CDR3 here is CAISEESGTGGYQETQYF. The CDR3 coding sequence is TGTGCCATCAGTGAGGAGTCGGGGACAGGGGGTTACCAAGAGACCCAGTACTTC.

CDR3 amino acids: CASSVEGGGLQETQYF. The CDR3 nucleotides read TGTGCCAGCAGCGTAGAAGGCGGGGGCCTCCAAGAGACCCAGTACTTC. This chain connects TRBV9 to TRBJ2-5; a possible D gene is TRBD2 (7 bases). Germline V gives CDR1 SGDLS, CDR2 YYNGEE. V shed 0 bases and J shed 1 base, with 13 bases lying between them. The CDR3 is 16 residues long.

This chain links TRBV7-9 with TRBJ2-2, with D maybe TRBD2 (6 bases). V gave up 8 bases and J gave up 6 bases, with 16 bases separating them. Germline assignment: CDR1 SEHNR and CDR2 FQNEAQ (reference sequence). The CDR3 runs 14 residues. The CDR3: CASYRQEGPGELFF. The DNA of the CDR3 is TGTGCCAGCTACAGGCAGGAGGGGCCCGGGGAGCTGTTTTTT. Drawing the rest from reference TRBV7-9 and TRBJ2-2, the complete variable domain is DTGVSQNPRHKITKRGQNVTFRCDPISEHNRLYWYRQTLGQGPEFLTYFQNEAQLEKSRLLSDRFSAERPKGSFSTLEIQRTEQGDSAMYLCASYRQEGPGELFFGEGSRLTVL.

The chain carries TRBV28 and TRBJ1-6; D might be TRBD1 (6 bases). Germline CDR1 MDHEN, CDR2 SYDVKM. This CDR3 region has 15 residues. V lost 6 bases, J lost 3 bases, and 12 bases lay in between. In nucleotides, the CDR3 is TGTGCCAGCAGGCTCGACAGGTACTATAATTCACCCCTCCACTTT. Its protein is CASRLDRYYNSPLHF.

V gene TRBV28 combines with J gene TRBJ1-1, with 9 bases identical to TRBD1. The junction had 7 bases not matched to a gene; V was cut back by 7 bases and J by 1 base. CDR3 length equals 15 residues. From germline, CDR1 is MDHEN and CDR2 SYDVKM. CDR3 protein: CASTIPGQGNTEAFF. The CDR3 coding sequence is TGTGCCAGCACCATACCGGGACAGGGGAACACTGAAGCTTTCTTT.

V is TRBV29-1 and J is TRBJ2-7, with D perhaps matching TRBD1 (6 bases). CDR1 and CDR2 from the germline V gene are SQVTM and ANQGSEA. The CDR3 length is 14 residues. The V and J ends lost 4 bases and 2 bases respectively, with 15 bases between them. This CDR3 reads CSVARTVSAYEQYF. The CDR3 DNA reads TGCAGCGTTGCCCGGACAGTTTCAGCCTACGAGCAGTACTTC.

The chain links TRBV7-6 to TRBJ2-7, with 7 nucleotides matching TRBD1. The CDR3 runs to 15 residues. Losses at the gene ends were 1 base for V and 0 bases for J; bases not matched to a gene: 3. Germline assignment: CDR1 SGHVS and CDR2 FNYEAQ. The CDR3 is CASSLGGTVSYEQYF. The CDR3, as DNA: TGTGCCAGCAGCTTAGGAGGGACAGTCTCCTACGAGCAGTACTTC.

This clone was observed a few times. The chain links TRBV9 to TRBJ1-3; TRBD1 might be the D (5 bases). Deletions cut 0 bases from V and 1 base from J, with 11 bases between. Germline CDR1 and CDR2: SGDLS and YYNGEE. CDR3 length equals 16 residues. The CDR3 bases are TGTGCCAGCAGCGTAGGTCCGGGGGAATCTGGAAACACCATATATTTT. It codes for CASSVGPGESGNTIYF.

This clone was picked up a small number of times. The genes are TRBV6-4 and TRBJ1-1, with D perhaps TRBD1 (6 bases). The ends were cut back, 5 bases at V and 0 bases at J, with 7 bases in the middle. The length of the CDR3 is 13 residues. The germline V gene encodes CDR1 MRHNA and CDR2 SNTAGT. The CDR3 spells CASSTGLNTEAFF. Written as DNA, the CDR3 is TGTGCCAGCAGTACAGGGCTGAACACTGAAGCTTTCTTT.

This clone was counted only a few times. This chain connects TRBV2 to TRBJ2-1, with 7 bases aligning to TRBD1. The CDR3 sequence is 16 residues long. Unmatched junction bases numbered 5, after V lost 3 bases and J lost 0 bases. Germline CDR1 reads SNHLY; CDR2 reads FYNNEI. The CDR3 loop is CASSDLGDSSYNEQFF. The DNA for the CDR3 is TGTGCCAGCAGTGATCTGGGGGACAGCTCCTACAATGAGCAGTTCTTC.

The chain uses TRBV19 and TRBJ1-2; D is ambiguous. V was trimmed by 1 base and J by 2 bases, leaving 14 bases between them. Germline-derived CDR1 and CDR2 are LNHDA and SQIVND (reference sequence). The length of the CDR3 is 16 residues. The CDR3 reads CASSIASGLGNYGYTF. In DNA form, the CDR3 reads TGTGCCAGTAGTATAGCATCCGGACTGGGGAACTATGGCTACACCTTC. The variable domain in full, with the rest retrieved from reference TRBV19 and TRBJ1-2, is DGGITQSPKYLFRKEGQNVTLSCEQNLNHDAMYWYRQDPGQGLRLIYYSQIVNDFQKGDIAEGYSVSREKKESFPLTVTSAQKNPTAFYLCASSIASGLGNYGYTFGSGTRLTVV.

V is TRBV13 and J is TRBJ2-5; the match to TRBD1 covers 9 bases. The last part of the DNA fits TRBJ2-7 better; the J call may be wrong. The CDR3 has 13 residues. Germline V gene sequence: CDR1 PRHDT, CDR2 FYEKMQ (reference sequence). Written as DNA, the CDR3 is TGTGCCAGCAGCTTGGGACAGGGAAACGAGCAGTACTTC. Amino acids: CASSLGQGNEQYF.